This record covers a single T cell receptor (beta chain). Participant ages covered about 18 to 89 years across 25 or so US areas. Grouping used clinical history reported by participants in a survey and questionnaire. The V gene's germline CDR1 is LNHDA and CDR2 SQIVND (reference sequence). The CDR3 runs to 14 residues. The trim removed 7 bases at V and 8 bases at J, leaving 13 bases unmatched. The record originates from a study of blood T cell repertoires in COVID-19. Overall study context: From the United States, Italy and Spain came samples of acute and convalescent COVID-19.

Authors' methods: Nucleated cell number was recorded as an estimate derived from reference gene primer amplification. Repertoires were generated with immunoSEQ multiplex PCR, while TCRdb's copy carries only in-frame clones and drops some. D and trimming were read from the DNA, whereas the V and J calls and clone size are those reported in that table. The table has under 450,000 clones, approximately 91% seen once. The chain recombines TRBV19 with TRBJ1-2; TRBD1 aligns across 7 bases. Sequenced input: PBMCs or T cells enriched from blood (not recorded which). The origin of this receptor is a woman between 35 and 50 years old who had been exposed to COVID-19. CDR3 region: CASKALETGSGYTF. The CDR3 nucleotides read TGTGCCAGTAAGGCCCTAGAGACAGGGTCGGGCTACACCTTC.